This TCR beta chain was identified during a study of T-cell reconstitution after alpha-beta-depleted transplantation in children. Study-wide results and limits: Where some patients showed high TCRbeta diversity at day 60, it came from recipient T cells and thymic progenitors that had survived. Where alpha-beta T cells came from about two months after transplant was reportedly several hundred expanded graft clones. Fresh T-cell production supplied most of the T-cell counts and diversity seen one year after transplant.

Turning to this clonotype: What it binds is not known.

Losses at the gene ends were 4 bases for V and 2 bases for J; bases not matched to a gene: 4. This CDR3 is built from 17 residues. Germline CDR1 is SGHTA and CDR2 is FQGNSA. The TCRbeta library was prepared with unique molecular identifiers. TCRdb re-analysed the PCR reads in MiXCR, keeping a single row per CDR3 protein. The table shows about 210,000 distinct CDR3 sequences, with approximately 17% occurring only once. The rearrangement uses TRBV7-2 and TRBJ2-2; 13 bases are a match to TRBD2. Sequenced here: PBMCs, mostly from graft donor cells, sampled 360 days after TCRalphabeta/CD19-depleted stem cell transplant. The receptor was isolated from a male patient aged 2-15 years who had a stem cell transplant for acute lymphoblastic leukemia, so the T cells may come from the graft donor. The CDR3 reads CASSSTSGGSNTGELFF. The CDR3, as DNA: TGTGCCAGCAGCTCGACTAGCGGGGGGTCTAACACCGGGGAGCTGTTTTTT.